This TCR beta chain was sequenced for a study of cytomegalovirus exposure and HLA in healthy donors. V gave up 4 bases and J gave up 2 bases, with 15 bases separating them. Germline V gene sequence: CDR1 SGHRS, CDR2 YFSETQ. The CDR3 extends over 16 amino acids. Study-level findings and limits: The authors enumerated under 200 TCR beta chains as linked to cytomegalovirus.

As for this clone: As yet, its antigen is unknown.

Here immunoSEQ multiplex PCR was the method, and the copy in TCRdb shows in-frame clones only, minus some. The data show 75,000 to 95,000 clones, with 95% to 98% seen just once and roughly 0.78% held by the top ten. The chain couples TRBV5-1 to TRBJ2-2; maybe TRBD2 (6 bases). Sequencing used PBMCs. This receptor was obtained from a man younger than 35 in good health and CMV-seronegative. This CDR3 reads CASSGGTGVNTGELFF. The CDR3, as DNA: TGCGCCAGCAGCGGTGGGACGGGGGTAAACACCGGGGAGCTGTTTTTT.